The sequence of this T cell receptor beta chain was determined in a study of T-cell reconstitution after alpha-beta-depleted transplantation in children. A few counts support this clonotype. The V segment lost 0 bases and the J segment 3 bases; nucleotides outside the gene matches: 1. The length of the CDR3 is 14 residues. CDR1 is MNHEY, CDR2 SVGAGI, per germline. The library targeted TCRbeta and was prepared with unique molecular identifiers. TCRdb reprocessed the PCR reads with MiXCR, giving one entry per CDR3 protein. The sample lists 400,000 to 500,000 distinct CDR3 sequences, under 13% occurring once.

This clonotype was sampled from a human donor who donated a stem cell graft to a child with acute myeloid leukemia. This chain uses TRBV6-5 with TRBJ2-5; 7 bases fit TRBD1. This sample comprised PBMCs from the stem cell graft donor, obtained from the stem cell graft. The CDR3 nucleotides read TGTGCCAGCAGTTACTCCGGGACAGAAGAGACCCAGTACTTC. Translation gives CASSYSGTEETQYF.